The clone carrying this TCR beta chain was picked up a small number of times. This specimen belongs to a study of molecular identifiers for immune sequencing clone quantification. About the research overall: Split five ways in replicates, RNA from about 20,000 or 100,000 naive CD8 cells had four portions sequenced.

TCRdb called the PCR reads again in MiXCR, with one record for every CDR3 protein. Of about 640,000 distinct CDR3 sequences in the sample, nearly 20% were seen once. Trimming removed 0 bases at V and 0 bases at J, with 12 bases between. Germline CDR1 LNHDA, CDR2 SQIVND (reference sequence). CDR3 size: 17 residues. Sequenced input: naive CD8+ T cells from blood, with Jurkat cell RNA spiked in. The sample's subset: FACS-sorted CD8+CD4-CCR7+CD45RA+ naive T cells. The TCR was taken from a human donor in good health. Some libraries in this study had Jurkat cell RNA spiked in. V and J are TRBV19 and TRBJ1-5; D remains ambiguous. Here the CDR3 DNA reads TGTGCCAGTAGTATAGATCTAAGGGATTATAGCAATCAGCCCCAGCATTTT. Translation gives CASSIDLRDYSNQPQHF.